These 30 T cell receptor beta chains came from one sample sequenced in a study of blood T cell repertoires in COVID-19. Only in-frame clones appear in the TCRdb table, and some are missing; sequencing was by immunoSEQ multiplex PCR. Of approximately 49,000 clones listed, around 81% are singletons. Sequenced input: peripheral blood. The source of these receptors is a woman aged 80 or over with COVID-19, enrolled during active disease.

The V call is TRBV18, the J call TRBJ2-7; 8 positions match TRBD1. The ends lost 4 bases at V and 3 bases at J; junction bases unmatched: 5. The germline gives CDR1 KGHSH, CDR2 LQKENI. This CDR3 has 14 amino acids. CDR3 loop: CASSQGQGVYEQYF. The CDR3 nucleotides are TGTGCCAGCTCACAAGGACAGGGAGTCTACGAGCAGTACTTC. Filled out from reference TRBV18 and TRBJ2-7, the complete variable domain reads NAGVMQNPRHLVRRRGQEARLRCSPMKGHSHVYWYRQLPEEGLKFMVYLQKENIIDESGMPKERFSAEFPKEGPSILRIQQVVRGDSAAYFCASSQGQGVYEQYFGPGTRLTVT.

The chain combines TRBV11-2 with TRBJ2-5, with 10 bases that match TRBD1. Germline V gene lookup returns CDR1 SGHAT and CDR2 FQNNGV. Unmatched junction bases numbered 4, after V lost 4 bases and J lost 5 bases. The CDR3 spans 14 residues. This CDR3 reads CASSSDRGVETQYF. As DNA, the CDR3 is TGTGCCAGCAGCTCGGACAGGGGGGTCGAGACCCAGTACTTC.

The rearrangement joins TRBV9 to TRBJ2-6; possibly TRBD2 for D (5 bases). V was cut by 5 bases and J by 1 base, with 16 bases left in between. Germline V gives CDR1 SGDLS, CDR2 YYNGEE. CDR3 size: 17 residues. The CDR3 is CASSPLGGSSGANVLTF. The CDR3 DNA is TGTGCCAGCAGTCCCCTAGGAGGCTCTTCTGGGGCCAACGTCCTGACTTTC.

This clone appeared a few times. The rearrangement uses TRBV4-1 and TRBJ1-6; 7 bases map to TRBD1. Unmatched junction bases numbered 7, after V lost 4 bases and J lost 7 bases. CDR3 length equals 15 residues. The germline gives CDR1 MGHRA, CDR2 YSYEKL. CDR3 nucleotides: TGCGCCAGCAGCCTCGGGACAGTCGGGAATTCACCCCTCCACTTT. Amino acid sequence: CASSLGTVGNSPLHF.

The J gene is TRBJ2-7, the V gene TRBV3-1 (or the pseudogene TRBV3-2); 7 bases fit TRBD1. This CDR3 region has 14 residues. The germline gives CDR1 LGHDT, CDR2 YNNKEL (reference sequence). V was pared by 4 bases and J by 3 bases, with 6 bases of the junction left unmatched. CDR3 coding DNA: TGTGCCAGCAGCCCCGGGACAGTCGGCTACGAGCAGTACTTC. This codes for CASSPGTVGYEQYF.

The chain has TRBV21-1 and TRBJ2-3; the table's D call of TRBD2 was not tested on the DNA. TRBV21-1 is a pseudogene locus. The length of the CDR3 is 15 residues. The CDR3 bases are TGTGCCAGCAGAAGCGAGGGAGGGGGAAAAGATACGCAGTATTTT. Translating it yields CASRSEGGGKDTQYF.

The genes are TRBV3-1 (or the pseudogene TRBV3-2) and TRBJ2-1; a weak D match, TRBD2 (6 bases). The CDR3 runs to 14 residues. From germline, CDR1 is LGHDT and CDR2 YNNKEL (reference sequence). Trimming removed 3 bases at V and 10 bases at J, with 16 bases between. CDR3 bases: TGTGCCAGCAGCCACGGGAGCCTCCGGAGGGAGCAGTTCTTC. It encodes CASSHGSLRREQFF.

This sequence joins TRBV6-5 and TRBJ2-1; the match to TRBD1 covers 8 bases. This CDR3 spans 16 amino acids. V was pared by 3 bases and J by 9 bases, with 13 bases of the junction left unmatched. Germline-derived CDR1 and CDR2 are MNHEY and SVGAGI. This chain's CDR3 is CASSYYSSGTGSEQFF. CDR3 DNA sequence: TGTGCCAGCAGTTATTATTCTTCCGGGACAGGATCTGAGCAGTTCTTC.

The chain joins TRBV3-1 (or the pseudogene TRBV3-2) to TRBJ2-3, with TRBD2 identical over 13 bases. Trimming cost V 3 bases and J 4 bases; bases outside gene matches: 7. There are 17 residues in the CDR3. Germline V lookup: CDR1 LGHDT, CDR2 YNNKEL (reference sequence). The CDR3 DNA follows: TGTGCCAGCAGCCAGATACTAGCGGGAGGGCCCCCAGATACGCAGTATTTT. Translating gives CASSQILAGGPPDTQYF.

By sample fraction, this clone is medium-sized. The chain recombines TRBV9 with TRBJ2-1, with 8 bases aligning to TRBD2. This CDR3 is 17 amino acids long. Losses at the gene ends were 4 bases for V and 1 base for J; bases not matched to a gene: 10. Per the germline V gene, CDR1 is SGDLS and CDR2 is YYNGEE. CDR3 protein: CASSPRTSLKSYNEQFF. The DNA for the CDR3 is TGTGCCAGCAGCCCTCGGACTAGCCTAAAATCCTACAATGAGCAGTTCTTC.

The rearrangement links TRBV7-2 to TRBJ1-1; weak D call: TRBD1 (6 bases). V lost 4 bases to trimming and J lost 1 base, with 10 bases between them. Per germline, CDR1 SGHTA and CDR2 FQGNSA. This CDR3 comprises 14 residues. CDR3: CASSSQQGNTEAFF. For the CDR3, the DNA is TGTGCCAGCAGCTCACAACAGGGGAACACTGAAGCTTTCTTT.

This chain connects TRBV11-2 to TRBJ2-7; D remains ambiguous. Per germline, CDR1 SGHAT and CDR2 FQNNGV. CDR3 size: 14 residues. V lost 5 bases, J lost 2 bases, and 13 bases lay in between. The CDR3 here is CASSQSVETYEQYF. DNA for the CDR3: TGTGCCAGCAGCCAAAGCGTGGAGACCTACGAGCAGTACTTC.

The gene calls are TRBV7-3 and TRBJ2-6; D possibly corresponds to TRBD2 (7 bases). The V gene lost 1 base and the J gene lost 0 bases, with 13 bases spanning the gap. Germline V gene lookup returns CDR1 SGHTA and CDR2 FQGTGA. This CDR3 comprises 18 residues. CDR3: CASSLSGGWASGANVLTF. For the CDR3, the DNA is TGTGCCAGCAGCTTAAGCGGGGGCTGGGCCTCTGGGGCCAACGTCCTGACTTTC.

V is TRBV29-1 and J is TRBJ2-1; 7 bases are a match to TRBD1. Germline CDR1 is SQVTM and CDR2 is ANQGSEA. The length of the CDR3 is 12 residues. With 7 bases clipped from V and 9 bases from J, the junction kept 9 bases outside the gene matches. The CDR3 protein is CSALDRVVEQFF. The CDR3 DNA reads TGCAGCGCCCTAGACAGGGTTGTTGAGCAGTTCTTC.

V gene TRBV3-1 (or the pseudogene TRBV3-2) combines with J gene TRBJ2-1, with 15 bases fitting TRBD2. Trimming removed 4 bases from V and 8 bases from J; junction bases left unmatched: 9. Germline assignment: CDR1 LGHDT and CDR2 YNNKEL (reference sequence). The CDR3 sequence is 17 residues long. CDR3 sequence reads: CASSPLRTSGRAYEQFF. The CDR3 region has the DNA TGTGCCAGCAGCCCCTTGAGGACTAGCGGGAGGGCCTATGAGCAGTTCTTC.

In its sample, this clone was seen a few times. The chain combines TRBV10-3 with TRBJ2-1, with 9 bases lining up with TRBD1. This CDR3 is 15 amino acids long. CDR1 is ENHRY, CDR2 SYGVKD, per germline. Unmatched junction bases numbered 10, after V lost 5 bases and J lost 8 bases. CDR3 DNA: TGTGCCATCAGTTCCCCAGGGACAGGGAGTTATGAGCAGTTCTTC. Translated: CAISSPGTGSYEQFF.

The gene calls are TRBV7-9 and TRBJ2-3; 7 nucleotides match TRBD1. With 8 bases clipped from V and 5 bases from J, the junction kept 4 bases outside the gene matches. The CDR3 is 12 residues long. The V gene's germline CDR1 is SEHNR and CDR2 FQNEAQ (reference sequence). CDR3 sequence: CASFRGRDTQYF. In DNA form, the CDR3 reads TGTGCCAGCTTTAGGGGGCGAGATACGCAGTATTTT.

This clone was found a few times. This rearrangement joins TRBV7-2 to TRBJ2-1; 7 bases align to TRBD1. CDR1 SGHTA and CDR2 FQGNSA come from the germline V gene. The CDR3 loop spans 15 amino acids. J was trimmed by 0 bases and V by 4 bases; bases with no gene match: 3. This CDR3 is CASSSGTASYNEQFF. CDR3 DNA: TGTGCCAGCAGCTCGGGGACAGCCTCCTACAATGAGCAGTTCTTC.

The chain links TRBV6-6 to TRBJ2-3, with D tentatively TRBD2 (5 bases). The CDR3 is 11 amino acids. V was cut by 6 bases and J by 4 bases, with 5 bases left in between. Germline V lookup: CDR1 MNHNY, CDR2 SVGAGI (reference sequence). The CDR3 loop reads CASSGADTQYF. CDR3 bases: TGTGCCAGCAGCGGGGCAGATACGCAGTATTTT.

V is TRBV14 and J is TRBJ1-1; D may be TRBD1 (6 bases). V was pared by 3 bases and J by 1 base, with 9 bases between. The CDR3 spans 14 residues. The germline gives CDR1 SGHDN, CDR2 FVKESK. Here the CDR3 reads CASSQPGQNTEAFF. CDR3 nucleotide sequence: TGTGCCAGCAGCCAGCCGGGACAGAACACTGAAGCTTTCTTT.

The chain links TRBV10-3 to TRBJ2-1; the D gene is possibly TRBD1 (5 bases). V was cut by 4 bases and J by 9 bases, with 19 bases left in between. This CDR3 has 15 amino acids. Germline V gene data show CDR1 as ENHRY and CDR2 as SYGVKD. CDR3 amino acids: CAISGVAALTAEQFF. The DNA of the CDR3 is TGTGCCATCAGTGGGGTTGCGGCCCTGACAGCTGAGCAGTTCTTC.

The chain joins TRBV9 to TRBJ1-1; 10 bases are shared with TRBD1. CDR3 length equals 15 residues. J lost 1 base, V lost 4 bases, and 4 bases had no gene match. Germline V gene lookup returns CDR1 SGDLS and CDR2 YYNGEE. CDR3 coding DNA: TGTGCCAGCAGCCCCCGGGACAGGGGGAACACTGAAGCTTTCTTT. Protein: CASSPRDRGNTEAFF.

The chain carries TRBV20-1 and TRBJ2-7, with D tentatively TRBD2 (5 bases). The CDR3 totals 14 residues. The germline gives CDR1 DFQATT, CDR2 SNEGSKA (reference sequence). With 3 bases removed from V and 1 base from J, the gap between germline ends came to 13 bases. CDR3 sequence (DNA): TGCAGTGCTAGTAGTGAGGGCCGGTCCTACGAGCAGTACTTC. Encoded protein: CSASSEGRSYEQYF.

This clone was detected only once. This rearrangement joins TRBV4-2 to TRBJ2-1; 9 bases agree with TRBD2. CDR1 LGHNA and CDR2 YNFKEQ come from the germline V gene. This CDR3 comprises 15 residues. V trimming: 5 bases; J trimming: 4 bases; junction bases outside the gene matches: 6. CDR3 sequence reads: CASSGATSGYNEQFF. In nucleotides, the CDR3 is TGTGCCAGCAGCGGGGCGACTAGCGGATACAATGAGCAGTTCTTC.

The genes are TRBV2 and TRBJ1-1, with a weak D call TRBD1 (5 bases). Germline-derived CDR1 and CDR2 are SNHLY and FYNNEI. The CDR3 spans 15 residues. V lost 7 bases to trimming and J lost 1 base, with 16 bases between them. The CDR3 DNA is TGTGCCAGCATTATAACCCAGGGAGGGAACACTGAAGCTTTCTTT. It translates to CASIITQGGNTEAFF.

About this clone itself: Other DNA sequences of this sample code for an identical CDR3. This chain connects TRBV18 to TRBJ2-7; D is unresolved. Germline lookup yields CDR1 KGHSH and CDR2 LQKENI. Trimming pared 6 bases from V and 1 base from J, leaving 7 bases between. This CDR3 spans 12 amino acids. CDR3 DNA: TGTGCCAGCTCTCCCTCGTCCTACGAGCAGTACTTC. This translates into CASSPSSYEQYF. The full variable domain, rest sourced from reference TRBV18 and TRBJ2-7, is NAGVMQNPRHLVRRRGQEARLRCSPMKGHSHVYWYRQLPEEGLKFMVYLQKENIIDESGMPKERFSAEFPKEGPSILRIQQVVRGDSAAYFCASSPSSYEQYFGPGTRLTVT.

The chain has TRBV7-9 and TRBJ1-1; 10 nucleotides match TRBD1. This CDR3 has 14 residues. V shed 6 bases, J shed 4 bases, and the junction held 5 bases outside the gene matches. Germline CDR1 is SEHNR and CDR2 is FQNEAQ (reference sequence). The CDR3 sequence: CASRTDRGVTEAFF. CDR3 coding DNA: TGTGCCAGCAGAACGGACAGGGGGGTCACTGAAGCTTTCTTT.

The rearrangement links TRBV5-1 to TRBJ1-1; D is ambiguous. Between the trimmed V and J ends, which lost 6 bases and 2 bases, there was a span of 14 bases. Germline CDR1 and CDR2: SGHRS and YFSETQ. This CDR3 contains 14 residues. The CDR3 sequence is CASTKIDINTEAFF. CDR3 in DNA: TGCGCCAGCACCAAGATCGACATAAACACTGAAGCTTTCTTT.

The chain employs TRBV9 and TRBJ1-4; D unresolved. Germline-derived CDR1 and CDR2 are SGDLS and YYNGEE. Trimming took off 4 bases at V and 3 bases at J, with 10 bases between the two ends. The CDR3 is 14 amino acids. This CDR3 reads CASSLTSANEKLFF. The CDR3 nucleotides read TGTGCCAGCAGCCTCACGAGTGCTAATGAAAAACTGTTTTTT.

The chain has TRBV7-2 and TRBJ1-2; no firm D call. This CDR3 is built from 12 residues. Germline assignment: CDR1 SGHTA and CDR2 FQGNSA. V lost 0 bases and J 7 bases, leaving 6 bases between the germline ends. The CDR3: CASSLAAGGYTF. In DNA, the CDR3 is TGTGCCAGCAGCTTAGCAGCAGGTGGCTACACCTTC.